Presented here are 24 T cell receptor beta chains from one specimen sequenced in a study of blood T cell repertoires in COVID-19. Produced via immunoSEQ multiplex PCR; TCRdb's table is partial and in-frame only. The repertoire holds about 280,000 clones, with over 80% as singletons. Sequenced input: PBMCs or T cells enriched from blood (not recorded which). The receptors come from a woman aged 25-40 years with acute COVID-19.

V is TRBV6-2 or TRBV6-3 and J is TRBJ2-7, with D unclear. The CDR3 consists of 16 residues. Germline V gene sequence: CDR1 MNHEY, CDR2 SVGEGT. V lost 1 base to trimming and J lost 4 bases, with 17 bases between them. The CDR3 protein is CASSYLSVVFGYEQYF. CDR3 in DNA: TGTGCCAGCAGTTACTTGAGTGTTGTGTTCGGGTACGAGCAGTACTTC.

The chain has TRBV7-3 and TRBJ2-1, with a possible D match to TRBD1 (5 bases). This CDR3 is 16 amino acids long. Trimming took off 1 base at V and 4 bases at J, with 14 bases between the two ends. CDR1 SGHTA and CDR2 FQGTGA come from the germline V gene. DNA for the CDR3: TGTGCCAGCAGCTTAATGGTGGGGCAGTCGTACAATGAGCAGTTCTTC. This gives the protein CASSLMVGQSYNEQFF.

This rearrangement joins TRBV9 to TRBJ2-1; D remains unclear. Trimming left V 4 bases short and J 7 bases short, with 12 bases between. CDR3 length: 13 residues. Germline CDR1 SGDLS, CDR2 YYNGEE. The CDR3 DNA sequence: TGTGCCAGCAGCCGTCGGGTCTCAAATGAGCAGTTCTTC. Amino acid sequence: CASSRRVSNEQFF.

In this sample, this clone turned up once. The CDR3 nucleotides read TGTGCCAGCAGATCCATGACAGGCCCCTCCTACAATGAGCAGTTCTTC. It is translated as CASRSMTGPSYNEQFF. The chain recombines TRBV28 with TRBJ2-1, with a possible D match to TRBD1 (6 bases). The CDR3 length is 16 residues. Germline V lookup: CDR1 MDHEN, CDR2 SYDVKM. The V end was cut by 6 bases, the J end by 0 bases, with 15 bases between.

CDR3 sequence reads: CASTALWGQGARGYTF. The CDR3 nucleotides read TGTGCCAGTACCGCCCTCTGGGGACAGGGGGCGAGAGGCTACACCTTC. The chain recombines TRBV19 with TRBJ1-2; 12 nucleotides agree with TRBD1. CDR3 size: 16 residues. Germline CDR1 and CDR2: LNHDA and SQIVND (reference sequence). J lost 8 bases, V lost 7 bases, and 14 bases had no gene match. Full variable domain (missing parts from reference TRBV19 and TRBJ1-2): DGGITQSPKYLFRKEGQNVTLSCEQNLNHDAMYWYRQDPGQGLRLIYYSQIVNDFQKGDIAEGYSVSREKKESFPLTVTSAQKNPTAFYLCASTALWGQGARGYTFGSGTRLTVV.

DNA for the CDR3: TGTGCCAGCAGCTTGGTATCGGCGGGAGGCACAGATACGCAGTATTTT. It codes for CASSLVSAGGTDTQYF. The chain joins TRBV5-5 to TRBJ2-3; 7 bases agree with TRBD2. V was clipped by 0 bases and J by 1 base; unmatched bases: 5. The germline gives CDR1 SGHKS, CDR2 YYEKEE (reference sequence). CDR3 length equals 16 residues.

This clone was seen just once. The chain uses TRBV12-5 and TRBJ2-3; D uncertain. From germline, CDR1 is LGHNT and CDR2 FRNRAP. This CDR3 region has 12 residues. The V and J ends lost 7 bases and 0 bases respectively, with 5 bases between them. CDR3 sequence reads: CASAFSTDTQYF. CDR3 DNA: TGTGCTAGTGCCTTTAGCACAGATACGCAGTATTTT.

The gene calls are TRBV3-1 (or the pseudogene TRBV3-2) and TRBJ1-1, with a tentative D call TRBD1 (6 bases). The CDR3 has 13 residues. Germline V gives CDR1 LGHDT, CDR2 YNNKEL (reference sequence). V lost 9 bases, J lost 1 base, and 12 bases lay in between. The CDR3 is CARSDSPNTEAFF. The CDR3 DNA is TGTGCCAGATCGGACAGCCCGAACACTGAAGCTTTCTTT.

This clone was seen once. V usage is TRBV7-3 and J usage is TRBJ2-3; 16 bases are shared with TRBD2. The ends lost 4 bases at V and 1 base at J; junction bases unmatched: 5. Germline CDR1 SGHTA, CDR2 FQGTGA. The CDR3 contains 18 residues. The CDR3 nucleotides read TGTGCCAGCAGCTCCCCCGGGACTAGCGGGGGGGGCACAGATACGCAGTATTTT. It encodes CASSSPGTSGGGTDTQYF.

V gene TRBV28 combines with J gene TRBJ1-2; the D gene is possibly TRBD1 (5 bases). The CDR3 sequence is 14 residues long. Trimming shortened V by 6 bases and J by 7 bases, and 18 bases separated the two germline ends. Germline CDR1 MDHEN, CDR2 SYDVKM. DNA for the CDR3: TGTGCCAGCAGCCCCGGGGAGGGGAAAACTGGCTACACCTTC. It is translated as CASSPGEGKTGYTF.

The J gene is TRBJ2-1, the V gene TRBV6-1, with D perhaps matching TRBD2 (6 bases). Trimming pared 3 bases from V and 8 bases from J, leaving 17 bases between. The CDR3 extends over 15 amino acids. From germline, CDR1 is MNHNS and CDR2 SASEGT. The DNA for the CDR3 is TGTGCCAGCAGTGAGTTTGGACTAACTTTCGATGAGCAGTTCTTC. This gives the protein CASSEFGLTFDEQFF.

V usage is TRBV7-9 and J usage is TRBJ1-1; D remains ambiguous. V lost 4 bases to trimming and J lost 3 bases, with 6 bases between them. The germline gives CDR1 SEHNR, CDR2 FQNEAQ (reference sequence). This CDR3 comprises 12 residues. This CDR3 is CASSSTYTEAFF. CDR3 in DNA: TGTGCCAGCAGCTCCACATACACTGAAGCTTTCTTT.

The chain recombines TRBV4-2 with TRBJ2-7, with 13 bases that match TRBD2. The CDR3 is 16 amino acids. Germline-derived CDR1 and CDR2 are LGHNA and YNFKEQ. Germline trimming cut 5 bases from V and 8 bases from J; bases unmatched to any gene: 12. The CDR3 sequence: CASSTQTWTSGSKQYF. CDR3 DNA sequence: TGTGCCAGCAGCACGCAAACTTGGACTAGCGGGAGTAAGCAGTACTTC.

The V call is TRBV19, the J call TRBJ1-5, with D perhaps TRBD1 (5 bases). Trimming shortened V by 3 bases and J by 2 bases, and 8 bases separated the two germline ends. Germline CDR1 is LNHDA and CDR2 is SQIVND (reference sequence). This CDR3 has 14 residues. The CDR3 sequence: CASSIQGGNQPQHF. CDR3 DNA: TGTGCCAGTAGTATCCAGGGCGGCAATCAGCCCCAGCATTTT.

This clone was found a few times. CDR3 amino acids: CASMPGLANTGELFF. The CDR3, as DNA: TGTGCCAGCATGCCGGGACTAGCGAACACCGGGGAGCTGTTTTTT. V is TRBV7-2 and J is TRBJ2-2; TRBD2 matches 8 bases. V lost 7 bases, J lost 0 bases, and 4 bases stayed unmatched. This CDR3 spans 15 amino acids. Germline V gene data show CDR1 as SGHTA and CDR2 as FQGNSA.

The CDR3 region is CASSPTFHMNTEAFF. CDR3 sequence (DNA): TGTGCCAGCAGCCCGACATTTCACATGAACACTGAAGCTTTCTTT. The chain couples TRBV28 to TRBJ1-1; D call uncertain. Trimming removed 6 bases at V and 0 bases at J, with 14 bases between. The V gene's germline CDR1 is MDHEN and CDR2 SYDVKM. The CDR3 is 15 residues long. Supplemented by reference TRBV28 and TRBJ1-1, the full variable domain reads DVKVTQSSRYLVKRTGEKVFLECVQDMDHENMFWYRQDPGLGLRLIYFSYDVKMKEKGDIPEGYSVSREKKERFSLILESASTNQTSMYLCASSPTFHMNTEAFFGQGTRLTVV.

This clone was picked up a small number of times. The rearrangement uses TRBV6-5 and TRBJ2-7; 7 positions match TRBD1. CDR3 length: 14 residues. Germline V gives CDR1 MNHEY, CDR2 SVGAGI. V shed 7 bases, J shed 1 base, and the junction held 7 bases outside the gene matches. The CDR3: CASTVETGSYEQYF. As DNA, the CDR3 is TGTGCCAGCACCGTGGAGACAGGGTCCTACGAGCAGTACTTC.

This clone was detected once. This chain connects TRBV29-1 to TRBJ2-7, with 10 bases fitting TRBD1. The CDR3 has 14 amino acids. V was pared by 6 bases and J by 0 bases, with 5 bases of the junction left unmatched. Germline V gene lookup returns CDR1 SQVTM and CDR2 ANQGSEA. CDR3 DNA sequence: TGCAGCGTCGCCGGGACAGGGGACTCCTACGAGCAGTACTTC. As protein: CSVAGTGDSYEQYF.

The rearrangement links TRBV28 to TRBJ2-7; 10 bases fit TRBD2. Germline CDR1 and CDR2: MDHEN and SYDVKM. The trim removed 6 bases at V and 2 bases at J, leaving 4 bases unmatched. CDR3 length equals 14 residues. CDR3 DNA sequence: TGTGCCAGCAGAGGACTAGCGGCTACCTACGAGCAGTACTTC. Amino acids: CASRGLAATYEQYF.

The chain joins TRBV28 to TRBJ2-7, with 9 bases lining up with TRBD2. Trimming removed 6 bases from V and 3 bases from J; junction bases left unmatched: 0. Germline assignment: CDR1 MDHEN and CDR2 SYDVKM. The CDR3 spans 12 residues. The CDR3 loop reads CASRAGGYEQYF. In DNA, the CDR3 is TGTGCCAGCAGAGCGGGGGGCTACGAGCAGTACTTC.

This clone has a handful of counts. V is TRBV19 and J is TRBJ2-7, with D possibly matching TRBD2 (6 bases). CDR1 LNHDA and CDR2 SQIVND come from the germline V gene (reference sequence). The CDR3 sequence is 15 residues long. The ends were cut back, 5 bases at V and 0 bases at J, with 14 bases in the middle. Here the CDR3 reads CASSGGLLSSYEQYF. The CDR3 bases are TGTGCCAGTAGTGGGGGACTTTTGAGCTCCTACGAGCAGTACTTC. The whole variable domain, filled in from reference TRBV19 and TRBJ2-7, reads DGGITQSPKYLFRKEGQNVTLSCEQNLNHDAMYWYRQDPGQGLRLIYYSQIVNDFQKGDIAEGYSVSREKKESFPLTVTSAQKNPTAFYLCASSGGLLSSYEQYFGPGTRLTVT.

DNA for the CDR3: TGTGCCAGCAGCTTGGGACAAGGGGAAAAACTGTTTTTT. This translates into CASSLGQGEKLFF. This chain connects TRBV7-9 to TRBJ1-4; D is perhaps TRBD1 (6 bases). CDR1 and CDR2 (germline): SEHNR, FQNEAQ (reference sequence). The CDR3 length is 13 residues. V lost 3 bases and J 8 bases, leaving 10 bases between the germline ends.

This chain joins TRBV7-9 and TRBJ1-2; possibly TRBD1 for D (5 bases). V was cut by 3 bases and J by 2 bases, with 7 bases left in between. Germline V CDR1 and CDR2: SEHNR, FQNEAQ (reference sequence). The CDR3 covers 13 residues. The CDR3 spells CASSFDSNYGYTF. The CDR3 DNA reads TGTGCCAGCAGCTTCGACAGCAACTATGGCTACACCTTC.

This clone was observed a few times. This chain joins TRBV7-9 and TRBJ1-5; D is unresolved. CDR1 and CDR2 (germline): SEHNR, FQNEAQ (reference sequence). The CDR3 has 12 residues. Trimming left V 2 bases short and J 5 bases short, with 4 bases between. This chain's CDR3 is CASSLQDQPQHF. CDR3 sequence (DNA): TGTGCCAGCAGCTTACAGGATCAGCCCCAGCATTTT.